This T cell receptor beta chain comes out of a study of PD-1 blockade in classical Hodgkin lymphoma. Findings and limits, study-wide: Significant TCR diversity gains by C4D1 occurred in CD4+ but not CD8+ cells.

Brentuximab vedotin exposure varied among the patients, all of whom had relapsed after autologous stem cell transplantation. The table came from immunoSEQ multiplex PCR; TCRdb's copy has only in-frame clones and leaves some out. The sample lists roughly 30,000 clones; less than 75% were seen once. Worth noting for this clone: What it binds is not known.

The source was peripheral blood mononuclear cells (PBMCs), collected before the second cycle of nivolumab. The TCR originated in a human donor with classical Hodgkin lymphoma.

CDR3 in amino acids: CASSPAGQVAGYTF. In DNA form, the CDR3 reads TGTGCCAGCAGCCCCGCGGGACAGGTAGCTGGCTACACCTTC. J is TRBJ1-2 and V is TRBV6-5, with 8 bases matching TRBD1. Germline V lookup: CDR1 MNHEY, CDR2 SVGAGI. CDR3 length: 14 residues. Unmatched junction bases numbered 10, after V lost 6 bases and J lost 7 bases.